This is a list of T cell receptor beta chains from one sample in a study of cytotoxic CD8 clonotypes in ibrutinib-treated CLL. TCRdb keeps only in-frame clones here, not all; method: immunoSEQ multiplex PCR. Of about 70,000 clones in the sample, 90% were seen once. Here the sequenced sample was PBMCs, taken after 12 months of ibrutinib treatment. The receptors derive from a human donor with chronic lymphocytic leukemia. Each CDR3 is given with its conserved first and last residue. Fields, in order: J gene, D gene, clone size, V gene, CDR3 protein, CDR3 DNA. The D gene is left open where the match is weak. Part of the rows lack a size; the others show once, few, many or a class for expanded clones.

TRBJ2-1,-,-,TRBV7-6,CASSSYVRLSSYNEQFF,TGTGCCAGCAGCTCGTACGTGCGGCTCAGCTCCTACAATGAGCAGTTCTTC
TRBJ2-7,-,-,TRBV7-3,CASSLILPKTGPYEQYF,TGTGCCAGCAGCTTAATCCTCCCAAAGACAGGCCCCTACGAGCAGTACTTC
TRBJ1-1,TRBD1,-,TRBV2,CASRGTGRDNTEAFF,TGTGCCAGCAGGGGGACAGGTCGGGATAACACTGAAGCTTTCTTT
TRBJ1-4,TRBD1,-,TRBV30,CAWDRDRVGEKLFF,TGTGCCTGGGACAGGGACAGGGTGGGAGAAAAACTGTTTTTT
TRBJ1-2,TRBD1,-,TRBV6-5,CASTPGQFYGYTF,TGTGCCAGCACCCCGGGACAGTTCTATGGCTACACCTTC
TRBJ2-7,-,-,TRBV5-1,CASSLESYFDEQYF,TGCGCCAGCAGCTTGGAATCATACTTTGACGAGCAGTACTTC
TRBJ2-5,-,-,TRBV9,CASSVVSGVQETQYF,TGTGCCAGCAGCGTAGTATCAGGAGTCCAAGAGACCCAGTACTTC
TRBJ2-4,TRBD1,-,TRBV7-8,CASIPTGGFWNIQYF,TGTGCCAGCATCCCTACAGGGGGCTTTTGGAACATTCAGTACTTC
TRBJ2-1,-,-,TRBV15,CATSRDRDTYNEQFF,TGTGCCACCAGCAGAGACCGGGACACATACAATGAGCAGTTCTTC
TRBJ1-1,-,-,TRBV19,CASRPTGGLNTEAFF,TGTGCCAGTAGACCCACTGGGGGTTTGAACACTGAAGCTTTCTTT
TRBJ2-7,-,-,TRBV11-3,CASSLGGSQGEQYF,TGTGCCAGCAGCTTAGGGGGTTCTCAGGGCGAGCAGTACTTC
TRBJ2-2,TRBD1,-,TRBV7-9,CASSPGVFGQGTGELFF,TGTGCCAGCAGCCCAGGGGTTTTCGGACAGGGAACCGGGGAGCTGTTTTTT
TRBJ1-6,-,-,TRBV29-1,CSAKTAGNGSPLHF,TGCAGCGCCAAAACGGCAGGGAACGGCTCACCCCTCCACTTT
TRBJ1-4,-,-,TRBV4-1,CASSQVRGFEEKLFF,TGCGCCAGCAGCCAAGTGAGGGGGTTCGAAGAAAAACTGTTTTTT
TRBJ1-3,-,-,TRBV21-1,CASSKWELYF,TGTGCCAGCAGCAAATGGGAATTATATTTT
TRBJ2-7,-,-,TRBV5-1,CASSLFPDSSYEQYF,TGCGCCAGCAGCTTATTCCCGGACAGTTCCTACGAGCAGTACTTC
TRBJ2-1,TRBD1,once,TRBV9,CASSEGAGSYNEQFF,TGTGCCAGCAGCGAGGGGGCGGGCTCCTACAATGAGCAGTTCTTC
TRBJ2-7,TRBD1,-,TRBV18,CASSPGRTGMYEQYF,TGTGCCAGCTCACCAGGAAGGACAGGGATGTACGAGCAGTACTTC
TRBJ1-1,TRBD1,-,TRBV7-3,CASSLAGQGFTEAFF,TGTGCCAGCAGCTTGGCGGGACAGGGTTTCACTGAAGCTTTCTTT
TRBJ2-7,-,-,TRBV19,CASSISVSWYEQYF,TGTGCCAGTAGTATCTCGGTATCTTGGTACGAGCAGTACTTC
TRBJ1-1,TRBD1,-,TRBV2,CASTPGQGKTPEAFF,TGTGCCAGCACACCTGGACAGGGAAAGACCCCTGAAGCTTTCTTT
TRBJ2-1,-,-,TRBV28,CASSSRILAHSPNEQFF,TGTGCCAGCAGTTCCAGAATCCTAGCCCATTCCCCTAATGAGCAGTTCTTC
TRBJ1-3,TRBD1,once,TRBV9,CASSVWGQGNAIYF,TGTGCCAGCAGCGTGTGGGGACAGGGAAACGCCATATATTTT
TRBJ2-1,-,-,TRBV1,CTSTRLAGYYNEQFF,TGCACCAGCACCCGACTAGCGGGATACTACAATGAGCAGTTCTTC
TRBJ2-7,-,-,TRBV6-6,CASSRQGDEQYF,TGTGCCAGCAGTCGTCAAGGGGACGAGCAGTACTTC
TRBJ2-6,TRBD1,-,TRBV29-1,CSVAGTGSSGANVLTF,TGCAGCGTCGCCGGGACAGGGAGTTCTGGGGCCAACGTCCTGACTTTC
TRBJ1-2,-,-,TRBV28,CASSLGGEEAYGYTF,TGTGCCAGCAGCCTAGGGGGAGAGGAGGCCTATGGCTACACCTTC
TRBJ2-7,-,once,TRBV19,CASSPTLGGQGYEQYF,TGTGCCAGTAGTCCCACGTTGGGCGGTCAAGGGTACGAGCAGTACTTC